This is a list of T cell receptor beta chains from one sample in a study of PD-1 blockade in classical Hodgkin lymphoma. Sequencing used immunoSEQ multiplex PCR; TCRdb keeps in-frame clones, though not all of them. The sample lists some 17,000 clones; 75% to 85% were seen once. The starting material was peripheral blood mononuclear cells (PBMCs), obtained at baseline. The receptors were gathered from a human donor with classical Hodgkin lymphoma. CDR3s leave out the opening cysteine and the closing phenylalanine or tryptophan. Fields, in order: V gene, J gene, CDR3 protein.

>TRBV19|TRBJ2-1
GTGASSYNEQF
>TRBV7-6|TRBJ1-3
ASSLAGGNTIY
>TRBV27|TRBJ2-6
ASSTGGNSGANVLT
>TRBV5-4|TRBJ2-2
ASSLVLSNTGELF
>TRBV13|TRBJ2-6
ASSAGSLTGANVLT
>TRBV4-1|TRBJ2-2
ASSQGGFAGELF
>TRBV16|TRBJ2-7
ASSQYPEGYEQY
>TRBV11-3|TRBJ2-3
ASSGSTDTQY
>TRBV2|TRBJ2-7
ASSDPAGGAYEQY
>TRBV5-4|TRBJ2-2
ASSLDYTGELF
>TRBV18|TRBJ2-2
ASSPRGNSNTGELF
>TRBV5-1|TRBJ2-7
ASSLEPGQGRQEQY
>TRBV7-8|TRBJ1-1
ASSPYVRGNTEAF
>TRBV18|TRBJ2-6
ASSTNSLAGANVLT
>TRBV13|TRBJ1-1
ASATDWGTGIAAF
>TRBV29-1|TRBJ1-1
SVEGPEAF
>TRBV19|TRBJ2-2
ASSIDPGDLKGELF
>TRBV11-3|TRBJ2-1
ASTPPGRDEQF
>TRBV27|TRBJ2-2
ASSNQGAHGELF
>TRBV19|TRBJ1-4
ASSLDRSNEKLF
>TRBV28|TRBJ2-4
ASSSQGLADKNIQY
>TRBV6-5|TRBJ2-7
ASSQQTTTYEQY
>TRBV5-6|TRBJ2-5
ASSWGAGEETQY
>TRBV19|TRBJ1-3
ASSMSYSAGVGNTIY
>TRBV12-5|TRBJ2-1
ASGLFGGAWENEQF
>TRBV7-9|TRBJ1-2
ASSFPTGIYGYT
>TRBV6-5|TRBJ1-4
ASSLREGEKLF
>TRBV7-2|TRBJ2-3
ASSFGGAIDTQY
>TRBV27|TRBJ2-3
ASSLSGTGVKDTQY
>TRBV5-1|TRBJ1-1
ASSLGDQGEAF
>TRBV30|TRBJ1-2
AWASDIYGYT
>TRBV19|TRBJ1-6
ASSSPVGRNSPLH
>TRBV27|TRBJ2-3
ASSLAGVTDTQY
>TRBV28|TRBJ1-2
ASSLGGYT
>TRBV7-8|TRBJ2-7
ASSLSGSEQY
>TRBV5-1|TRBJ2-5
ASSDPEGAETQY
>TRBV7-9|TRBJ2-6
ASSPSANVLT
>TRBV28|TRBJ1-6
ASSLPRNSLKAYNSPLH
>TRBV2|TRBJ2-2
ASSGLTGGTGELF
>TRBV5-1|TRBJ2-7
ASRPPGGWYEQY
>TRBV10-3|TRBJ1-2
AISEQLQNYGYT
>TRBV5-1|TRBJ1-1
ASSLATTGASTEAF
>TRBV7-8|TRBJ1-2
ASSLGLMNYGYT
>TRBV7-8|TRBJ2-2
ASSFSVGLINTGELF
>TRBV4-3|TRBJ2-7
ASSQDWQGQTYEQY
>TRBV28|TRBJ2-7
ASSFSWGGGFADASSYEQY
>TRBV5-1|TRBJ2-1
ASSLRTSYNEQF
>TRBV6-5|TRBJ1-1
ASSSIGWNTEAF
>TRBV6-6|TRBJ1-5
ASSRTGDHNQPQH